These 3 T cell receptor beta chains came from one sample sequenced in a study of T cells in Graves' hyperthyroidism and ophthalmopathy. Amplified TCR beta CDR3 regions came from RNA transcripts. Primed by the HTBI set, a first-round RT-PCR was run on the TCR CDR3. TCRdb processed the multiplex PCR reads anew with MiXCR; each CDR3 protein has one entry. The sample lists approximately 520,000 distinct CDR3 sequences; about a fifth were seen once. Sequencing was performed on blood. These receptors originate from a man between 18 and 35 years old with Graves' hyperthyroidism.

This clonotype was seen repeatedly, ten times or more. The J gene is TRBJ1-5, the V gene TRBV7-8; no definite D call. The CDR3 is 14 residues long. Germline CDR1 and CDR2: SGHVS and FQNEAQ. The ends were cut back, 0 bases at V and 5 bases at J, with 8 bases in the middle. CDR3 region: CASSLATGDQPQHF. For the CDR3, the DNA is TGTGCCAGCAGCTTAGCGACGGGAGATCAGCCCCAGCATTTT.

This clonotype was detected ten times or more. The chain uses TRBV6-2 or TRBV6-3 and TRBJ2-3, with D possibly TRBD1 on 6 matching bases. The germline V gene encodes CDR1 MNHEY and CDR2 SVGEGT. The CDR3 consists of 14 residues. Trimming shortened V by 3 bases and J by 3 bases, and 10 bases separated the two germline ends. The CDR3 spells CASSYRRGTDTQYF. The CDR3 DNA follows: TGTGCCAGCAGTTATCGAAGGGGGACAGATACGCAGTATTTT.

This clonotype was seen ten or more times. The rearrangement links TRBV28 to TRBJ1-5; D is uncertain. The CDR3 runs 13 residues. Germline V lookup: CDR1 MDHEN, CDR2 SYDVKM. V was trimmed by 7 bases and J by 7 bases, leaving 14 bases between them. CDR3 sequence (DNA): TGTGCCAGCACCTGGGGTGGAAAACAGCCCCAGCATTTT. Translation: CASTWGGKQPQHF.